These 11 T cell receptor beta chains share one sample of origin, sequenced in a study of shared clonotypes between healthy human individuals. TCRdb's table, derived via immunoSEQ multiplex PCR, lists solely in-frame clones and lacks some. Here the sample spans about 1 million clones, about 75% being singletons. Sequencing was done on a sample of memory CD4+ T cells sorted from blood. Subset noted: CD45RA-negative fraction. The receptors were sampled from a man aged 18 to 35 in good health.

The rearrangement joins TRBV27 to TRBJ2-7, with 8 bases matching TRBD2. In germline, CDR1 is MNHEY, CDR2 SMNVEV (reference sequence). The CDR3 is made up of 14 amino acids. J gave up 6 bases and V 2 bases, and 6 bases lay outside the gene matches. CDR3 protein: CASSLRSSGPEQYF. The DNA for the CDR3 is TGTGCCAGCAGTTTACGGTCTAGCGGGCCCGAGCAGTACTTC.

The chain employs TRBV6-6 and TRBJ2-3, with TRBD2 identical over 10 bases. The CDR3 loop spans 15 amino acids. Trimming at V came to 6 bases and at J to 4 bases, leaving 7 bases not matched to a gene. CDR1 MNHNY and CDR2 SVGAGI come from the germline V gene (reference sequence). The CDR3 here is CASSLRLAGADTQYF. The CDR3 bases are TGTGCCAGCAGCCTTCGACTAGCGGGTGCAGATACGCAGTATTTT.

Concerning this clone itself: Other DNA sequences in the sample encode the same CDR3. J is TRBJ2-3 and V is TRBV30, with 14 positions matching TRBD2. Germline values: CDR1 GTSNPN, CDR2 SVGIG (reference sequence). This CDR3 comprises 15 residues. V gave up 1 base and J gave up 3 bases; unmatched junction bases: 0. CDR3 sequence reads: CAWSGTSGRTDTQYF. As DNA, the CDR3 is TGTGCCTGGAGTGGGACTAGCGGGAGGACAGATACGCAGTATTTT.

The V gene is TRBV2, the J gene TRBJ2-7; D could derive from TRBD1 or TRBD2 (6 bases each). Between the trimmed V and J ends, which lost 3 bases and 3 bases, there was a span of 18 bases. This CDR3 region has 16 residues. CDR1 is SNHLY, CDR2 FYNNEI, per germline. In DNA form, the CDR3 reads TGTGCCAGCAGTGAGTTGGACAGACTAGGGGTCTACGAGCAGTACTTC. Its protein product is CASSELDRLGVYEQYF.

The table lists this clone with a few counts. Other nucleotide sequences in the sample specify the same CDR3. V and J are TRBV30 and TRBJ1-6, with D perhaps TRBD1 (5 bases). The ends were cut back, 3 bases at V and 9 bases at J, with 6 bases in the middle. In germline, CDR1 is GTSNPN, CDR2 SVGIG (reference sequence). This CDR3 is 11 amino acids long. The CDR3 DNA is TGTGCCTGGAGCGGGGGTTCACCCCTCCACTTT. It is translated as CAWSGGSPLHF.

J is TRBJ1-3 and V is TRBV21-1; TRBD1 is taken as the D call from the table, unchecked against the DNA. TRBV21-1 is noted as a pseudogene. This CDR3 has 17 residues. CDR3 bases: TGTGCCAGCAGCAAAGAAGGGACAGGGCTCTCTGGAAACACCATATATTTT. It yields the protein CASSKEGTGLSGNTIYF.

The CDR3 DNA reads TGTGCCAGCAGCCCCGTTACCGGGACAGGGTCGGGGAATACGCAGTATTTT. Its protein product is CASSPVTGTGSGNTQYF. This rearrangement joins TRBV5-6 to TRBJ2-3; 9 nucleotides match TRBD1. Germline V gives CDR1 SGHDT, CDR2 YYEEEE. This CDR3 spans 17 amino acids. Trimming cost V 4 bases and J 7 bases; bases outside gene matches: 16.

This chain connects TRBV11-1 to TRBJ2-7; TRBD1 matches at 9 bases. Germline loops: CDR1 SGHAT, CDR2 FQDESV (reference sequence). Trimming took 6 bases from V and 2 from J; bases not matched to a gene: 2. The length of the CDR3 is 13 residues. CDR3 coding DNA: TGTGCCAGCAGGGACAGGGGCACCTACGAGCAGTACTTC. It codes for CASRDRGTYEQYF.

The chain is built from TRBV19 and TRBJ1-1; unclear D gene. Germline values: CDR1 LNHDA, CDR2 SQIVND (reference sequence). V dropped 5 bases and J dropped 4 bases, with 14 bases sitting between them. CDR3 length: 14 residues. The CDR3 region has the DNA TGTGCCAGTAGTGGCGGTGATGGTCGCACTGAAGCTTTCTTT. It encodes CASSGGDGRTEAFF.

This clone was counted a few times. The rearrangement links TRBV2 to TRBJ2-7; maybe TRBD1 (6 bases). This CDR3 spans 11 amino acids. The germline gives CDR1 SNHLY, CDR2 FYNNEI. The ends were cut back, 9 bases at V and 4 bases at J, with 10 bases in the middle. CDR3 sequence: CASEGEYEQYF. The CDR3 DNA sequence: TGTGCCAGTGAGGGGGAATACGAGCAGTACTTC.

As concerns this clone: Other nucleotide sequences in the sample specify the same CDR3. Written as DNA, the CDR3 is TGCGCCAGCAGCTTGGGAGGAGCCTCCGGGGAGACCCAGTACTTC. The encoded protein is CASSLGGASGETQYF. The chain recombines TRBV5-1 with TRBJ2-5; D is unclear. Deletions cut 0 bases from V and 5 bases from J, with 14 bases between. CDR1 SGHRS and CDR2 YFSETQ come from the germline V gene. The CDR3 has 15 amino acids.